This T cell receptor (beta chain) was found in a study of T cells in Graves' hyperthyroidism and ophthalmopathy. V was cut by 10 bases and J by 0 bases, with 15 bases left in between. The CDR3 loop spans 14 amino acids. Germline V lookup: CDR1 LNHDA, CDR2 SQIVND (reference sequence). The source material, RNA transcripts, was used to amplify TCR beta CDR3 regions. Primed by the HTBI set, a first-round RT-PCR was run on the TCR CDR3. Each CDR3 protein is one row after TCRdb ran MiXCR on the multiplex PCR reads. The data show about 840,000 distinct CDR3 sequences, roughly 37% seen once. Patients aged 18 to 65 had newly diagnosed hyperthyroidism lasting under 2 months. Investigators excluded patients with uncontrolled infection, other autoimmune disease, pregnancy or lactation. The diagnostic basis comprised clinical symptoms, serum thyroxine and TRAb, thyroid ultrasound and orbital computed tomography.

The table lists this clonotype with many counts. The source of this sequence is a man between 18 and 35 years old with Graves' hyperthyroidism. The rearrangement links TRBV19 to TRBJ1-2; no clear D gene. Sample: blood. The CDR3 reads CATTLGGTNYGYTF. In DNA form, the CDR3 reads TGTGCCACTACGCTCGGAGGAACTAACTATGGCTACACCTTC.